The rows below give T cell receptor beta chains drawn from one sample of a study of Ad26.COV2.S vaccination and SARS-CoV-2 variants. Assay: immunoSEQ multiplex PCR; the TCRdb copy retains only in-frame clones and omits some. The sample consists of around 140,000 clones, about nine tenths of them appearing once. The sample in question was peripheral blood, obtained after recovery from COVID-19. Source of these receptors: a human donor who had recovered from COVID-19. Each CDR3 is given with its conserved first and last residue. Each record gives: D gene, CDR3 length, V gene, J gene, clone size, CDR3 protein, CDR3 DNA. The D gene is left open where the match is weak. Clone sizes are given selectively: once, few, many, or a class where the clone is expanded.

>TRBD1|13|TRBV27|TRBJ1-1|-
CASSPDRATEAFF
TGTGCCAGCAGCCCGGACAGGGCCACTGAAGCTTTCTTT
>-|15|TRBV15|TRBJ2-3|-
CATSSGSRGTDTQYF
TGTGCCACCAGCAGTGGATCTCGGGGCACAGATACGCAGTATTTT
>-|16|TRBV2|TRBJ1-5|few
CASSDRGLYSNQPQHF
TGTGCCAGCAGTGACAGGGGCCTGTATAGCAATCAGCCCCAGCATTTT
>TRBD1|14|TRBV4-1|TRBJ2-5|-
CASSQTGGQETQYF
TGCGCCAGCAGCCAAACAGGGGGCCAAGAGACCCAGTACTTC
>-|13|TRBV11-3|TRBJ2-5|-
CASSPPGSETQYF
TGTGCCAGCAGCCCTCCCGGGTCGGAGACCCAGTACTTC
>-|14|TRBV28|TRBJ1-2|few
CASSPPRQVGGYTF
TGTGCCAGCAGTCCCCCCCGACAGGTTGGAGGCTACACCTTC
>-|13|TRBV3-1/TRBV3-2|TRBJ1-1|-
CASSALQGSQAFF
TGTGCCAGCAGCGCCCTCCAGGGGTCCCAGGCTTTCTTT
>-|14|TRBV6-2/TRBV6-3|TRBJ1-3|-
CASSYFPTKNTIYF
TGTGCCAGCAGTTACTTCCCGACTAAAAACACCATATATTTT
>-|15|TRBV7-6|TRBJ1-4|-
CASSSGPAGGEKLFF
TGTGCCAGCAGCTCCGGACCGGCTGGGGGCGAAAAACTGTTTTTT
>TRBD1|13|TRBV30|TRBJ1-1|-
CAWSRTGNTEAFF
TGTGCCTGGAGTAGGACAGGGAACACTGAAGCTTTCTTT
>-|11|TRBV12-3/TRBV12-4|TRBJ2-1|-
CASSPHDEQFF
TGTGCCAGCAGCCCTCACGATGAGCAGTTCTTC
>-|13|TRBV12-3/TRBV12-4|TRBJ1-5|-
CASSVAPNQPQHF
TGTGCCAGCAGCGTGGCACCAAATCAGCCCCAGCATTTT